The 19 T cell receptor beta chains listed next were all sequenced from one sample in a study of blood T cell repertoires in COVID-19. Using immunoSEQ multiplex PCR, the repertoire was profiled, and TCRdb retains in-frame clones only, with some absent. This repertoire shows 100,000 to 150,000 clones, about 82% found once; its top ten account for under 20%. Specimen: peripheral blood. The source is a man aged 55 to 69 with active or convalescent COVID-19.

The chain is built from TRBV6-5 and TRBJ2-1, with 11 bases aligning to TRBD2. CDR1 and CDR2 from the germline V gene are MNHEY and SVGAGI. This CDR3 has 14 amino acids. V gave up 6 bases and J gave up 7 bases; unmatched junction bases: 5. CDR3 sequence: CASSLGTSGNEQFF. CDR3 DNA: TGTGCCAGCAGCCTTGGGACTAGCGGTAATGAGCAGTTCTTC.

The rearrangement joins TRBV2 to TRBJ1-5; 8 bases agree with TRBD1. Germline V gene lookup returns CDR1 SNHLY and CDR2 FYNNEI. The V gene end was trimmed by 6 bases and the J gene end by 3 bases; junction bases not matched to a gene: 4. This CDR3 is 14 amino acids long. The CDR3 nucleotides read TGTGCCAGCAGGCCGGACAGGGACAATCAGCCCCAGCATTTT. It yields the protein CASRPDRDNQPQHF.

This clone occurred once. V gene TRBV28 combines with J gene TRBJ2-2, with D maybe TRBD2 (6 bases). The germline V gene encodes CDR1 MDHEN and CDR2 SYDVKM. The CDR3 length is 14 residues. Trimming stripped 3 bases from V and 4 bases from J, with 9 bases between. The CDR3 loop reads CASSFRRGTGELFF. The DNA of the CDR3 is TGTGCCAGCAGTTTCCGGCGGGGCACCGGGGAGCTGTTTTTT.

V gene TRBV18 combines with J gene TRBJ2-3; D is unresolved. The CDR3 totals 14 residues. Trimming removed 4 bases from V and 1 base from J, with 9 bases in between. Per germline, CDR1 KGHSH and CDR2 LQKENI. CDR3 region: CASSLSTGTDTQYF. DNA of the CDR3: TGTGCCAGCTCACTGAGCACAGGCACAGATACGCAGTATTTT. The whole variable domain, remainder taken from reference TRBV18 and TRBJ2-3, is NAGVMQNPRHLVRRRGQEARLRCSPMKGHSHVYWYRQLPEEGLKFMVYLQKENIIDESGMPKERFSAEFPKEGPSILRIQQVVRGDSAAYFCASSLSTGTDTQYFGPGTRLTVL.

This rearrangement joins TRBV4-1 to TRBJ1-2; weak D call: TRBD1 (5 bases). The CDR3 covers 17 residues. Trimming left V 2 bases short and J 10 bases short, with 26 bases between. Germline V lookup: CDR1 MGHRA, CDR2 YSYEKL. The CDR3 region has the DNA TGCGCCAGCAGCCAAAACACCGCCTCTTTGGGGGGATTGGACTACACCTTC. Translating it yields CASSQNTASLGGLDYTF.

The rearrangement uses TRBV29-1 and TRBJ1-2; 9 bases line up with TRBD1. Germline CDR1 and CDR2: SQVTM and ANQGSEA. The CDR3 totals 12 residues. V dropped 4 bases and J dropped 8; count of bases not matched to a gene: 5. CDR3 sequence reads: CSVGGQGQGYTF. The CDR3 region has the DNA TGCAGCGTTGGCGGACAGGGGCAGGGCTACACCTTC.

The chain's CDR3 is CASSLDRTEQYF. Written as DNA, the CDR3 is TGTGCCAGCAGCTTGGACAGAACCGAGCAGTACTTC. V is TRBV7-3 and J is TRBJ2-7, with a possible D match to TRBD1 (6 bases). CDR1 and CDR2 from the germline V gene are SGHTA and FQGTGA. The germline V and J ends were trimmed by 3 bases and 6 bases, with 9 bases remaining between them. CDR3 length: 12 residues.

This clone has only a few counts. The chain joins TRBV28 to TRBJ1-4; D may be TRBD1 (5 bases). V dropped 8 bases and J dropped 4 bases, with 20 bases sitting between them. Germline V gives CDR1 MDHEN, CDR2 SYDVKM. CDR3 length: 16 residues. CDR3: CASGFYRGRGNEKLFF. Here the CDR3 DNA reads TGTGCCAGCGGCTTTTACCGGGGGAGGGGTAATGAAAAACTGTTTTTT.

The chain recombines TRBV19 with TRBJ1-2; 7 bases line up with TRBD1. Per germline, CDR1 LNHDA and CDR2 SQIVND (reference sequence). The CDR3 is 15 residues long. Trimming at V came to 7 bases and at J to 2 bases, leaving 10 bases not matched to a gene. Here the CDR3 DNA reads TGTGCCAGTACCTCCTTCCTGGGACAGAACTATGGCTACACCTTC. It encodes CASTSFLGQNYGYTF. The whole variable domain, filled in from reference TRBV19 and TRBJ1-2, reads DGGITQSPKYLFRKEGQNVTLSCEQNLNHDAMYWYRQDPGQGLRLIYYSQIVNDFQKGDIAEGYSVSREKKESFPLTVTSAQKNPTAFYLCASTSFLGQNYGYTFGSGTRLTVV.

The sample holds one count of this clone. V and J are TRBV6-5 and TRBJ2-1; D perhaps matches TRBD2 (6 bases). Trimming left V 6 bases short and J 5 bases short, with 11 bases between. From germline, CDR1 is MNHEY and CDR2 SVGAGI. The CDR3 extends over 13 amino acids. The CDR3 region is CASRRLANNEQFF. In DNA, the CDR3 is TGTGCCAGCAGGCGCCTAGCGAACAATGAGCAGTTCTTC.

The V call is TRBV6-1, the J call TRBJ2-7; possible D gene TRBD2, 6 bases. The CDR3 spans 14 residues. V gave up 3 bases and J gave up 3 bases, with 12 bases separating them. In germline, CDR1 is MNHNS, CDR2 SASEGT. This chain's CDR3 is CASSDRGGVYEQYF. DNA of the CDR3: TGTGCCAGCAGTGACCGCGGAGGGGTCTACGAGCAGTACTTC.

This clone was seen a single time. This chain links TRBV6-4 with TRBJ2-1; D uncertain. Per germline, CDR1 MRHNA and CDR2 SNTAGT. V lost 3 bases and J 0 bases, leaving 9 bases between the germline ends. The CDR3 length is 15 residues. The CDR3 bases are TGTGCCAGCAGTGAAGGAGCGAGCTCCTACAATGAGCAGTTCTTC. Its protein product is CASSEGASSYNEQFF.

The chain couples TRBV10-3 to TRBJ2-2, with D maybe TRBD2 (5 bases). V gave up 10 bases and J gave up 1 base, with 13 bases separating them. The CDR3 loop spans 14 amino acids. Germline lookup yields CDR1 ENHRY and CDR2 SYGVKD. Here the CDR3 reads CATLPRGNTGELFF. DNA of the CDR3: TGTGCCACCCTCCCCCGGGGGAACACCGGGGAGCTGTTTTTT.

The rearrangement uses TRBV3-1 (or the pseudogene TRBV3-2) and TRBJ2-7, with 10 bases matching TRBD2. Germline V gene sequence: CDR1 LGHDT, CDR2 YNNKEL (reference sequence). The CDR3 runs to 15 residues. J lost 2 bases, V lost 4 bases, and 5 bases had no gene match. CDR3: CASSLAGTSAYEQYF. CDR3 in DNA: TGTGCCAGCAGCCTGGCCGGGACTAGCGCCTACGAGCAGTACTTC.

This chain joins TRBV5-1 and TRBJ2-7, with 10 bases lining up with TRBD1. Unmatched junction bases numbered 9, after V lost 7 bases and J lost 5 bases. The germline gives CDR1 SGHRS, CDR2 YFSETQ. The CDR3 runs to 14 residues. The CDR3 spells CASSSGQGVHEQYF. The CDR3 DNA is TGCGCCAGCTCTTCTGGACAGGGGGTCCACGAGCAGTACTTC. The complete variable domain, with remaining parts taken from reference TRBV5-1 and TRBJ2-7, reads KAGVTQTPRYLIKTRGQQVTLSCSPISGHRSVSWYQQTPGQGLQFLFEYFSETQRNKGNFPGRFSGRQFSNSRSEMNVSTLELGDSALYLCASSSGQGVHEQYFGPGTRLTVT.

The CDR3 DNA reads TGCGCCAGCACCGAACTAGCGGGAGGGGTCTACGAGCAGTACTTC. It codes for CASTELAGGVYEQYF. The chain has TRBV10-2 and TRBJ2-7; TRBD2 matches at 13 bases. CDR3 length: 15 residues. Germline CDR1 reads WSHSY; CDR2 reads SAAADI. J gave up 3 bases and V 7 bases, and 6 bases lay outside the gene matches.

This clone was counted a single time. The genes are TRBV5-5 and TRBJ1-1; TRBD1 is a possible D gene (6 bases). V shed 3 bases and J shed 1 base, with 13 bases lying between them. The CDR3 has 15 amino acids. Looked up from germline, CDR1 is SGHKS and CDR2 is YYEKEE (reference sequence). DNA of the CDR3: TGTGCCAGCAGCTCACCAGGGGCGACGAACACTGAAGCTTTCTTT. This gives the protein CASSSPGATNTEAFF.

The chain uses TRBV5-1 and TRBJ2-7, with 10 bases matching TRBD1. Germline V gene lookup returns CDR1 SGHRS and CDR2 YFSETQ. This CDR3 region has 14 residues. V shed 3 bases, J shed 4 bases, and the junction held 4 bases outside the gene matches. As DNA, the CDR3 is TGCGCCAGCAGCTACGGGACAGGGGCTTACGAGCAGTACTTC. Translating it yields CASSYGTGAYEQYF.

The chain uses TRBV27 and TRBJ1-1; D unresolved. This CDR3 spans 13 amino acids. Germline V gives CDR1 MNHEY, CDR2 SMNVEV (reference sequence). The ends were cut back, 6 bases at V and 5 bases at J, with 13 bases in the middle. The CDR3 DNA reads as TGTGCCAGCAGCCTCCAGCGTTTTACTGAAGCTTTCTTT. It specifies CASSLQRFTEAFF.